The rows below give T cell receptor beta chains drawn from one sample of a study of T cells in Graves' hyperthyroidism and ophthalmopathy. TCRdb analysed the multiplex PCR reads with MiXCR anew, one entry per CDR3 protein. The sample contains about 340,000 distinct CDR3 sequences, 15% to 20% of which appear only once. The sample consisted of blood. The receptors come from a woman between 45 and 60 years old with Graves' hyperthyroidism. Each CDR3 is given without its conserved first and last residue. The order of the fields is clone size, V gene, J gene, CDR3 protein. Clone size, where shown, is once, few, many, or a class for clones that have expanded.

>few|TRBV27|TRBJ1-2
ASKGQGDGYT
>many|TRBV12-3/TRBV12-4|TRBJ2-3
ASSREAGTDTQY
>many|TRBV7-8|TRBJ2-7
ASAVGGPYEQY
>many|TRBV11-2|TRBJ2-2
ASSSRGPGELF
>-|TRBV24-1|TRBJ2-1
ATSLAGSSYSEQF
>-|TRBV29-1|TRBJ1-2
SVEDHRNNYGYT
>-|TRBV7-9|TRBJ2-1
ASSLGPPRLAGGNEQF
>few|TRBV12-3/TRBV12-4|TRBJ1-4
ASSPDSATNEKLF
>-|TRBV3-1|TRBJ2-2
ASSQVPGQGGTGELF
>many|TRBV28|TRBJ1-4
ASSLWQNEKLF
>-|TRBV29-1|TRBJ1-1
SVVVGQGAF
>-|TRBV7-8|TRBJ1-4
ASSCRDKDEKLF
>-|TRBV6-1|TRBJ1-2
ASLRDYRVAYGYT
>-|TRBV29-1|TRBJ2-1
SVEESGNEQF
>many|TRBV7-2|TRBJ2-1
ASSLGRDREQF
>-|TRBV5-1|TRBJ2-7
ASSWGTSASYEQY
>many|TRBV12-3/TRBV12-4|TRBJ2-1
ASSLARAISGQDEQF
>few|TRBV12-3/TRBV12-4|TRBJ2-2
ASRPDGDGELF
>few|TRBV3-1|TRBJ1-2
ASSQASQGSYGYT
>-|TRBV5-4|TRBJ2-1
ASSRINGQDNEQF
>many|TRBV3-1|TRBJ2-3
ASSQGGGTRTDTQY
>few|TRBV6-1|TRBJ2-3
ASSRPGGRESDTQY
>many|TRBV12-3/TRBV12-4|TRBJ1-3
ASSRPGNTIY
>few|TRBV12-3/TRBV12-4|TRBJ2-3
ASRGHTSGGYTDTQY
>many|TRBV18|TRBJ2-7
ASSIGLTYEQY
>many|TRBV12-3/TRBV12-4|TRBJ2-5
ASTKSGGNQETQY
>-|TRBV5-5|TRBJ2-2
ASSKGTANTGELF
>many|TRBV10-3|TRBJ2-1
AISGLAGGNEQF
>few|TRBV20-1|TRBJ1-1
SARVGGLNTEAF
>-|TRBV20-1|TRBJ1-6
SARQSYNSPLH
>few|TRBV10-3|TRBJ1-5
AISSGNQPQH
>many|TRBV3-1|TRBJ2-7
ASSQGDLGGEQY
>-|TRBV5-4|TRBJ2-2
ASSSGTSISGELF
>many|TRBV4-1|TRBJ1-1
ASRNRGPGTEAF
>many|TRBV28|TRBJ1-1
ASSPQVFGTEAF
>many|TRBV27|TRBJ2-2
ASSPEAAGQWNTGELF
>-|TRBV20-1|TRBJ2-7
SAPRNRYEQY
>-|TRBV29-1|TRBJ1-1
SVGGQGGTEAF
>few|TRBV3-1|TRBJ1-1
ASSHEVNTEAF
>many|TRBV18|TRBJ2-1
ASSPFETVDNEQF
>-|TRBV5-1|TRBJ2-5
ASTEGAIVRETQY
>-|TRBV20-1|TRBJ1-2
SARGQGAPNYGYT
>many|TRBV30|TRBJ1-2
ALSTPGAYGYT